Presented here are 18 T cell receptor beta chains from one specimen sequenced in a study of regulatory T cells in long-lasting Graves disease (dated by TCRdb to the early 2020s). Libraries were prepared through multiplex PCR. The instrument was an Illumina HiSeq 4000. CDR3 regions were amplified by Arm-PCR with iRepertoire HTBI primers to construct TCR beta libraries. TCRdb reanalyzed the raw reads on its own, using fastp at Q25 for trimming and MiXCR for clone calling, and kept in-frame beta chains. Each entry merges the rows of one CDR3 protein and shows their most common DNA and genes. For this sample there are roughly 500,000 distinct CDR3 sequences; less than 15% appear just once. The ten largest clones add up to roughly a tenth of the sample. The time point label on this specimen signifies: newly diagnosed GD, antithyroid drugs for less than 3 months. RNA was extracted from PBMCs in TRIzol for both TCR sequencing and RNA sequencing.

These same data were also listed under a study on T cells in Graves' hyperthyroidism and ophthalmopathy.

The sequences come from peripheral blood mononuclear cells (PBMCs), collected at new diagnosis, from a patient treated with antithyroid drugs. The source of these receptors is a man aged 25-45 years with Graves disease. Donor details come from another sample of the same person, matched by shared clones.

This clonotype has at least ten counts. CDR3 nucleotide sequence: TGCGCCAGCAGGGGGACAGGGGGCAACTACAATGAGCAGTTCTTC. The encoded protein is CASRGTGGNYNEQFF. The chain uses TRBV5-1 and TRBJ2-1; 12 bases map to TRBD1. The CDR3 consists of 15 residues. Trimming at V came to 5 bases and at J to 3 bases, leaving 3 bases not matched to a gene. The germline CDR1 and CDR2 sequences are SGHRS and YFSETQ.

This clonotype was detected many times. The rearrangement links TRBV5-6 to TRBJ1-5, with D maybe TRBD1 (5 bases). Germline lookup yields CDR1 SGHDT and CDR2 YYEEEE. CDR3 length: 14 amino acids. V lost 0 bases to trimming and J lost 6 bases, with 10 bases between them. CDR3 DNA sequence: TGTGCCAGCAGCTTGGAACCCGGGGGTCAGCCCCAGCATTTT. Amino acid sequence: CASSLEPGGQPQHF.

The table lists this clonotype with many counts. The DNA for the CDR3 is TGTGCCAGCAGCTTACCACCGATGGAGCAGTACTTC. The encoded protein is CASSLPPMEQYF. V usage is TRBV7-2 and J usage is TRBJ2-7; no clear D. Germline V lookup: CDR1 SGHTA, CDR2 FQGNSA. The CDR3 covers 12 residues. With 2 bases removed from V and 7 bases from J, the gap between germline ends came to 9 bases.

This clonotype was recorded only once. The CDR3 sequence: CASSDFPTYGYTF. Written as DNA, the CDR3 is TGTGCCAGTTCTGATTTTCCGACCTATGGCTACACCTTC. The gene calls are TRBV27 and TRBJ1-2; D is uncertain. V lost 9 bases and J lost 4, with 15 bases in between. CDR1 and CDR2 (germline): MNHEY, SMNVEV (reference sequence). The CDR3 spans 13 residues.

This clonotype occurred many times. The rearrangement joins TRBV5-1 to TRBJ2-7, with TRBD2 matching over 10 bases. The germline V gene has CDR1 SGHRS and CDR2 YFSETQ. J lost 1 base, V lost 4 bases, and 8 bases had no gene match. The CDR3 covers 16 residues. The CDR3, as DNA: TGCGCCAGCAGCCCCTTAGCGGGAGGATTATCCTACGAGCAGTACTTC. Amino acids: CASSPLAGGLSYEQYF.

This clonotype has at least ten counts. This chain uses TRBV29-1 with TRBJ2-1, with TRBD2 matching over 9 bases. This CDR3 is 14 amino acids long. Germline V gene lookup returns CDR1 SQVTM and CDR2 ANQGSEA. The junction had 9 bases not matched to a gene; V was cut back by 6 bases and J by 6 bases. Here the CDR3 reads CSVLKGLALNEQFF. CDR3 DNA: TGCAGCGTCCTGAAGGGACTAGCCCTCAATGAGCAGTTCTTC.

This clonotype has only a few counts. The chain carries TRBV20-1 and TRBJ2-7; D unclear. Trimming removed 6 bases from V and 0 bases from J, with 6 bases in between. Germline V gives CDR1 DFQATT, CDR2 SNEGSKA (reference sequence). The CDR3 extends over 11 amino acids. The chain's CDR3 is CSAVNSYEQYF. The CDR3 DNA follows: TGCAGTGCCGTCAACTCCTACGAGCAGTACTTC.

This clonotype appeared many times. The chain recombines TRBV30 with TRBJ1-1; 7 positions match TRBD1. The CDR3 has 14 amino acids. The germline gives CDR1 GTSNPN, CDR2 SVGIG (reference sequence). V shed 0 bases, J shed 0 bases, and the junction held 1 base outside the gene matches. CDR3 DNA sequence: TGTGCCTGGAGTGTGGACAGGATGAACACTGAAGCTTTCTTT. The encoded protein is CAWSVDRMNTEAFF.

This sequence joins TRBV29-1 and TRBJ1-2; D gene uncertain. V was trimmed by 5 bases and J by 4 bases, leaving 17 bases between them. Germline V gene data show CDR1 as SQVTM and CDR2 as ANQGSEA. The CDR3 has 14 amino acids. This CDR3 reads CSVLRLRAGYGYTF. CDR3 nucleotide sequence: TGCAGCGTTCTTAGGCTGCGGGCGGGCTATGGCTACACCTTC.

The chain employs TRBV11-2 and TRBJ2-4; D ambiguous. V was cut by 1 base and J by 0 bases, with 10 bases left in between. Per germline, CDR1 SGHAT and CDR2 FQNNGV. The CDR3 contains 16 residues. The CDR3 nucleotides are TGTGCCAGCAGCTTAGGAGCAGCTCTAGCCAAAAACATTCAGTACTTC. It translates to CASSLGAALAKNIQYF.

V usage is TRBV9 and J usage is TRBJ1-1; D might be TRBD1 (5 bases). This CDR3 spans 13 amino acids. Germline CDR1 SGDLS, CDR2 YYNGEE. V was shortened by 3 bases and J by 11 bases, with 17 bases between the two germline ends. The CDR3 sequence: CASSATAGGVAFF. In DNA, the CDR3 is TGTGCCAGCAGCGCAACTGCGGGGGGGGTGGCTTTCTTT.

This clonotype occurred many times. This chain uses TRBV7-8 with TRBJ1-2, with D tentatively TRBD1 (5 bases). This CDR3 is built from 15 residues. Germline values: CDR1 SGHVS, CDR2 FQNEAQ. V lost 1 base and J 6 bases, leaving 15 bases between the germline ends. CDR3 amino acids: CASSLVVRGRDGYTF. The CDR3 region has the DNA TGTGCCAGCAGCTTAGTGGTGCGGGGGAGGGATGGCTACACCTTC.

Only a few counts were recorded for this clonotype. The chain links TRBV9 to TRBJ2-7, with 10 bases lining up with TRBD1. The CDR3 length is 15 residues. Germline CDR1 and CDR2: SGDLS and YYNGEE. The ends lost 4 bases at V and 6 bases at J; junction bases unmatched: 10. The CDR3 reads CASSPSGTGVSEQYF. CDR3 nucleotide sequence: TGTGCCAGCAGCCCTTCCGGGACAGGGGTCTCCGAGCAGTACTTC.

This clonotype was counted ten times or more. DNA of the CDR3: TGTGCCAGCAGTTTATGGTGGCTAGCGGGAGCCCCCGGGGAGCTGTTTTTT. It codes for CASSLWWLAGAPGELFF. This rearrangement joins TRBV27 to TRBJ2-2, with 10 bases that match TRBD2. Per the germline V gene, CDR1 is MNHEY and CDR2 is SMNVEV (reference sequence). This CDR3 comprises 17 residues. The V and J ends lost 1 base and 6 bases, in that order; junction bases with no gene match: 8.

The chain employs TRBV4-1 and TRBJ2-7; 8 nucleotides line up with TRBD2. Germline V gene sequence: CDR1 MGHRA, CDR2 YSYEKL. CDR3 length: 16 residues. The junction had 9 bases not matched to a gene; V was cut back by 5 bases and J by 0 bases. The CDR3 sequence: CASSFWTSSHSYEQYF. DNA of the CDR3: TGCGCCAGCAGCTTCTGGACTAGCAGTCACTCCTACGAGCAGTACTTC.

The chain employs TRBV27 and TRBJ2-3, with TRBD1 as a possible D gene (6 bases). The J call may be in error: the DNA end matches TRBJ1-1 better. CDR1 and CDR2 from the germline V gene are MNHEY and SMNVEV (reference sequence). The CDR3 sequence is 13 residues long. The CDR3 region has the DNA TGTGCCAGCAGTTCTCTCAGGGGTCAGGAGGCTTTCTTT. Its protein product is CASSSLRGQEAFF.

This clonotype was seen many times. V and J are TRBV9 and TRBJ1-4; 9 bases agree with TRBD1. Per the germline V gene, CDR1 is SGDLS and CDR2 is YYNGEE. V was clipped by 1 base and J by 3 bases; unmatched bases: 4. The CDR3 covers 16 residues. CDR3 amino acids: CASSVTGGLANEKLFF. DNA of the CDR3: TGTGCCAGCAGCGTAACAGGGGGCCTGGCTAATGAAAAACTGTTTTTT.

In its sample, this clonotype was seen many times. This chain joins TRBV12-3 or TRBV12-4 and TRBJ2-7; unclear D gene. Trimming shortened V by 3 bases and J by 6 bases, and 15 bases separated the two germline ends. This CDR3 region has 14 residues. CDR3: CASSFMGSSGEQYF. For the CDR3, the DNA is TGTGCCAGCAGTTTCATGGGATCTTCGGGCGAGCAGTACTTC.